The TCR beta chain under discussion was sequenced for a study of control samples from healthy donors and cancer patients. The ends lost 0 bases at V and 1 base at J; junction bases unmatched: 3. Germline values: CDR1 MGHRA, CDR2 YSYEKL. This CDR3 region has 16 residues. TCRdb's copy holds only in-frame clones and misses some; the assay was immunoSEQ multiplex PCR. The table lists tens of thousands of clones, around nine tenths of them singletons, with over 3% in the top ten. This receptor was identified in a woman in her late teens or twenties in good health. The chain carries TRBV4-1 and TRBJ2-4, with 7 bases that match TRBD2. The source material was blood. For the CDR3, the DNA is TGCGCCAGCAGCCAAGAGTGGGAGGGGGCCAAAAACATTCAGTACTTC. This codes for CASSQEWEGAKNIQYF.